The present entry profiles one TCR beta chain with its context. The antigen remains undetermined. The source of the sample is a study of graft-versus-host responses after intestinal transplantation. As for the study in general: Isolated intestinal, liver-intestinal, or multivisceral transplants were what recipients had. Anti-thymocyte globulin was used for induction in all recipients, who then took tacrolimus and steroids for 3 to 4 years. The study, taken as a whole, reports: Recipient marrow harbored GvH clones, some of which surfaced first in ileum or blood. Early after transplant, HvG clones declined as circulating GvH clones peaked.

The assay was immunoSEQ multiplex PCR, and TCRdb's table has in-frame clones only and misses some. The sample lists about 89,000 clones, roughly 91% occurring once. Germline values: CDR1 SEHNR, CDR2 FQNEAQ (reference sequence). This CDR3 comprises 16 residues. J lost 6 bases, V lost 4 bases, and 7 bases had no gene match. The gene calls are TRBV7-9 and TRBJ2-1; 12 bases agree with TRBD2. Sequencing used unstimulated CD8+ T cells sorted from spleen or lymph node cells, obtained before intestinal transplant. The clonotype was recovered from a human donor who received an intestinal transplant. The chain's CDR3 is CASSSLAGGRTNEQFF. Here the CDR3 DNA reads TGTGCCAGCAGCTCACTAGCGGGGGGCCGAACCAATGAGCAGTTCTTC.